One and the same sample provided the 31 T cell receptor beta chains below, sequenced in a study of shared clonotypes between healthy human individuals. Libraries were prepared by immunoSEQ multiplex PCR; TCRdb keeps only in-frame clonotypes and omits some of them. This table holds over a million clones, approximately 97% found once. Specimen: naive CD4+ T cells sorted from blood. The subset is: CD45RA+ positively selected. The origin of the receptors is a man aged 25-40 years in good health.

The chain combines TRBV6-5 with TRBJ1-2; maybe TRBD1 (5 bases). Germline-derived CDR1 and CDR2 are MNHEY and SVGAGI. V dropped 0 bases and J dropped 8 bases, with 10 bases sitting between them. The CDR3 sequence is 13 residues long. CDR3 in amino acids: CASSYSLGAGYTF. The CDR3, as DNA: TGTGCCAGCAGTTACTCTCTAGGGGCCGGCTACACCTTC.

The J gene is TRBJ2-3, the V gene TRBV2; perhaps TRBD1 as D (5 bases). V was cut by 2 bases and J by 2 bases, with 14 bases left in between. The CDR3 length is 16 residues. Germline V lookup: CDR1 SNHLY, CDR2 FYNNEI. CDR3 sequence: CASSESVGAVTDTQYF. The CDR3 DNA is TGTGCCAGCAGTGAATCGGTAGGGGCTGTCACAGATACGCAGTATTTT.

The J gene is TRBJ2-3, the V gene TRBV30, with a tentative D call TRBD2 (6 bases). The CDR3 consists of 14 residues. Germline values: CDR1 GTSNPN, CDR2 SVGIG (reference sequence). V gave up 0 bases and J gave up 2 bases, with 9 bases separating them. The CDR3 sequence is CAWSVGGVTDTQYF. The CDR3 DNA sequence: TGTGCCTGGAGTGTCGGCGGGGTCACAGATACGCAGTATTTT.

J is TRBJ2-5 and V is TRBV29-1, with TRBD2 matching over 8 bases. The germline V gene encodes CDR1 SQVTM and CDR2 ANQGSEA. This CDR3 spans 19 amino acids. Losses at the gene ends were 2 bases for V and 1 base for J; bases not matched to a gene: 18. CDR3 sequence reads: CSVEWGSGLAGPPQETQYF. The CDR3 region has the DNA TGCAGCGTTGAATGGGGTAGTGGGCTAGCGGGTCCTCCCCAAGAGACCCAGTACTTC.

In this sample, this clone turned up once. V and J are TRBV28 and TRBJ1-1, with D tentatively TRBD1 (5 bases). There are 14 residues in the CDR3. Germline V gene sequence: CDR1 MDHEN, CDR2 SYDVKM. V was pared by 8 bases and J by 6 bases, with 19 bases between. This chain's CDR3 is CASRVQTGVAEAFF. As DNA, the CDR3 is TGTGCCAGCCGGGTCCAGACGGGGGTTGCTGAAGCTTTCTTT.

This clone was detected only once. The chain combines TRBV7-9 with TRBJ2-7, with unresolved D. Germline CDR1 is SEHNR and CDR2 is FQNEAQ (reference sequence). V lost 5 bases to trimming and J lost 5 bases, with 13 bases between them. The CDR3 length is 13 residues. DNA for the CDR3: TGTGCCAGCAGCCGGACGGTATCGGACGAGCAGTACTTC. Protein sequence: CASSRTVSDEQYF.

This chain links TRBV7-9 with TRBJ2-1, with D possibly called TRBD1 or TRBD2 (6 bases each). The CDR3 totals 17 residues. Germline V gene lookup returns CDR1 SEHNR and CDR2 FQNEAQ (reference sequence). V lost 1 base and J lost 4, with 17 bases in between. DNA of the CDR3: TGTGCCAGCAGCTTAGGGGGGGCATTAAAGTCATACAATGAGCAGTTCTTC. This codes for CASSLGGALKSYNEQFF.

The rearrangement links TRBV2 to TRBJ2-1; D uncertain. CDR3 size: 15 residues. V gave up 4 bases and J gave up 0 bases, with 10 bases separating them. From germline, CDR1 is SNHLY and CDR2 FYNNEI. CDR3 residues: CASSVYESSYNEQFF. The CDR3 bases are TGTGCCAGCAGTGTGTACGAAAGCTCCTACAATGAGCAGTTCTTC.

The chain carries TRBV27 and TRBJ2-5; D unclear. The CDR3 is 14 residues long. Germline CDR1 reads MNHEY; CDR2 reads SMNVEV (reference sequence). V was trimmed by 5 bases and J by 1 base, leaving 11 bases between them. CDR3 sequence reads: CASSLVGIQETQYF. CDR3 coding DNA: TGTGCCAGCAGTCTAGTGGGGATCCAAGAGACCCAGTACTTC.

As DNA, the CDR3 is TGTGCCAGCAGCTTCGGGGCCCACTCCTACGAGCAGTACTTC. Its translation is CASSFGAHSYEQYF. The chain uses TRBV5-5 and TRBJ2-7; tentatively, D is TRBD1 or TRBD2 (5 bases each). CDR1 is SGHKS and CDR2 is YYEKEE in the germline V gene (reference sequence). The CDR3 sequence is 14 residues long. The V and J ends lost 2 bases and 0 bases respectively, with 9 bases between them. Looking up the rest from reference TRBV5-5 and TRBJ2-7 gives the full variable domain: DAGVTQSPTHLIKTRGQQVTLRCSPISGHKSVSWYQQVLGQGPQFIFQYYEKEERGRGNFPDRFSARQFPNYSSELNVNALLLGDSALYLCASSFGAHSYEQYFGPGTRLTVT.

In the case of this clone: Distinct nucleotide sequences in the sample also encode this CDR3. CDR3 bases: TGTGCCAGCAGCGTGACAGGGTCCAATCAGCCCCAGCATTTT. Encoded protein: CASSVTGSNQPQHF. The rearrangement joins TRBV9 to TRBJ1-5; TRBD1 matches 7 bases. The V and J ends lost 2 bases and 3 bases, in that order; junction bases with no gene match: 2. Germline values: CDR1 SGDLS, CDR2 YYNGEE. This CDR3 spans 14 amino acids.

This chain connects TRBV2 to TRBJ2-1; tentatively, D is TRBD2 (6 bases). Germline values: CDR1 SNHLY, CDR2 FYNNEI. V shed 8 bases and J shed 1 base, with 15 bases lying between them. The length of the CDR3 is 15 residues. Here the CDR3 reads CASVQPGRSYNEQFF. For the CDR3, the DNA is TGTGCCAGCGTCCAACCCGGGAGATCCTACAATGAGCAGTTCTTC. The full variable domain, with the rest looked up from reference TRBV2 and TRBJ2-1, is EPEVTQTPSHQVTQMGQEVILRCVPISNHLYFYWYRQILGQKVEFLVSFYNNEISEKSEIFDDQFSVERPDGSNFTLKIRSTKLEDSAMYFCASVQPGRSYNEQFFGPGTRLTVL.

The sample holds one count of this clone. J is TRBJ1-4 and V is TRBV6-5; 7 bases agree with TRBD1. The CDR3 covers 15 residues. Germline lookup yields CDR1 MNHEY and CDR2 SVGAGI. With 0 bases clipped from V and 7 bases from J, the junction kept 5 bases outside the gene matches. For the CDR3, the DNA is TGTGCCAGCAGTTACTCAGGAACAGGGGTTGAAAAACTGTTTTTT. Protein product: CASSYSGTGVEKLFF.

The chain employs TRBV5-1 and TRBJ2-5; 10 bases map to TRBD2. V dropped 4 bases and J dropped 1; count of bases not matched to a gene: 4. Germline CDR1 reads SGHRS; CDR2 reads YFSETQ. CDR3 length: 15 amino acids. The CDR3 bases are TGCGCCAGCAGCCGACTAGCGGGCTCCCAAGAGACCCAGTACTTC. Protein sequence: CASSRLAGSQETQYF.

The V gene is TRBV29-1, the J gene TRBJ2-7, with no clear D. V shed 4 bases and J shed 6 bases, with 22 bases lying between them. The germline V gene encodes CDR1 SQVTM and CDR2 ANQGSEA. The CDR3 extends over 15 amino acids. The DNA for the CDR3 is TGCAGCGTTGGAGCCTCTCCTAGAGTCCACGGCGAGCAGTACTTC. Residues: CSVGASPRVHGEQYF.

Turning to this clone: Distinct nucleotide sequences in the sample also encode this CDR3. This chain links TRBV30 with TRBJ1-5, with a weak D call TRBD1 (5 bases). Germline loops: CDR1 GTSNPN, CDR2 SVGIG (reference sequence). V shed 0 bases and J shed 5 bases, with 8 bases lying between them. The CDR3 is made up of 13 amino acids. This CDR3 reads CAWSVQGYQPQHF. The DNA of the CDR3 is TGTGCCTGGAGTGTTCAGGGATATCAGCCCCAGCATTTT.

This rearrangement joins TRBV5-1 to TRBJ1-3; the match to TRBD1 covers 9 bases. Trimming cost V 2 bases and J 0 bases; bases outside gene matches: 9. The germline V gene has CDR1 SGHRS and CDR2 YFSETQ. The CDR3 runs to 18 residues. DNA of the CDR3: TGCGCCAGCAGCTTTACCGGGACAGGGCAAAGCTCTGGAAACACCATATATTTT. As protein: CASSFTGTGQSSGNTIYF.

This rearrangement joins TRBV27 to TRBJ2-2; 7 bases align to TRBD2. The CDR3 is made up of 15 amino acids. V lost 1 base to trimming and J lost 4 bases; unmatched junction nucleotides: 3. From germline, CDR1 is MNHEY and CDR2 SMNVEV (reference sequence). CDR3: CASSLYGGVTGELFF. DNA for the CDR3: TGTGCCAGCAGTTTATATGGGGGGGTCACCGGGGAGCTGTTTTTT.

The chain uses TRBV5-6 and TRBJ2-3; 15 nucleotides line up with TRBD2. The CDR3 has 19 amino acids. CDR1 and CDR2 from the germline V gene are SGHDT and YYEEEE. With V trimmed by 6 bases and J by 2 bases, 13 bases remained unmatched. The CDR3 is CASISGTSGRWGFTDTQYF. CDR3 sequence (DNA): TGTGCCAGCATCTCCGGGACTAGCGGGAGGTGGGGGTTCACAGATACGCAGTATTTT.

The chain links TRBV28 to TRBJ2-6; D remains unclear. Trimming took 7 bases from V and 6 from J, leaving 28 bases between them. The germline V gene encodes CDR1 MDHEN and CDR2 SYDVKM. There are 19 residues in the CDR3. CDR3 residues: CASTPLPNPTIWEANVLTF. The CDR3 bases are TGTGCCAGCACTCCCCTTCCTAACCCCACAATCTGGGAGGCCAACGTCCTGACTTTC.

The rearrangement uses TRBV11-2 and TRBJ2-7; TRBD2 aligns across 12 bases. The CDR3 has 16 amino acids. The germline gives CDR1 SGHAT, CDR2 FQNNGV. Trimming cost V 5 bases and J 3 bases; bases outside gene matches: 8. The CDR3 here is CASSITVTSGSYEQYF. In DNA, the CDR3 is TGTGCCAGCAGCATTACCGTGACTAGCGGGAGCTACGAGCAGTACTTC.

The rearrangement joins TRBV5-1 to TRBJ2-5; 12 nucleotides align to TRBD2. Germline-derived CDR1 and CDR2 are SGHRS and YFSETQ. J lost 5 bases, V lost 3 bases, and 8 bases had no gene match. There are 16 residues in the CDR3. CDR3 sequence (DNA): TGCGCCAGCAGCTCTCGACTAGCGGGAGCGGCGGAGACCCAGTACTTC. This sequence encodes CASSSRLAGAAETQYF.

The chain has TRBV6-6 and TRBJ2-7; D is uncertain. V lost 0 bases to trimming and J lost 3 bases, with 9 bases between them. The germline CDR1 and CDR2 sequences are MNHNY and SVGAGI (reference sequence). This CDR3 is 14 amino acids long. The CDR3 DNA follows: TGTGCCAGCAGTTACTCAGGCAGCCGCTACGAGCAGTACTTC. This sequence encodes CASSYSGSRYEQYF.

This clone showed up just once. This chain joins TRBV14 and TRBJ2-7; 9 nucleotides agree with TRBD1. Losses at the gene ends were 0 bases for V and 4 bases for J; bases not matched to a gene: 16. The CDR3 has 19 amino acids. Germline V gene data show CDR1 as SGHDN and CDR2 as FVKESK. The CDR3 sequence: CASSQEHHPSRDRAYEQYF. DNA of the CDR3: TGTGCCAGCAGCCAAGAACATCATCCATCCCGGGACAGGGCGTACGAGCAGTACTTC.

The chain is built from TRBV29-1 and TRBJ2-1; either TRBD1 or TRBD2 may fit D (5 bases each). CDR1 and CDR2 (germline): SQVTM, ANQGSEA. Trimming cost V 7 bases and J 5 bases, with 12 bases left between them. The CDR3 has 12 residues. The CDR3 sequence: CSARGTNNEQFF. In DNA, the CDR3 is TGCAGCGCCCGGGGCACAAACAATGAGCAGTTCTTC.

This chain links TRBV4-3 with TRBJ2-7; 15 bases map to TRBD2. CDR1 is LGHNA and CDR2 is YSLEER in the germline V gene. The V segment lost 0 bases and the J segment 3 bases; nucleotides outside the gene matches: 9. The CDR3 totals 19 residues. The CDR3 spells CASSQDLGLAGGIGYEQYF. For the CDR3, the DNA is TGCGCCAGCAGCCAAGACTTAGGACTAGCGGGAGGGATCGGCTACGAGCAGTACTTC.

The genes are TRBV28 and TRBJ2-1; 8 nucleotides agree with TRBD2. Trimming took 7 bases from V and 8 from J; bases not matched to a gene: 10. In germline, CDR1 is MDHEN, CDR2 SYDVKM. The CDR3 is 14 residues long. The CDR3 is CASTTPGGPDEQFF. CDR3 DNA sequence: TGTGCCAGCACCACCCCGGGAGGGCCGGATGAGCAGTTCTTC.

Remarks on this clone: One end of the junction fails to match germline, which may point to a read error. This sequence joins TRBV19 and TRBJ1-2; the match to TRBD1 covers 12 bases. Germline V gene sequence: CDR1 LNHDA, CDR2 SQIVND (reference sequence). There are 12 residues in the CDR3. This chain's CDR3 is CASSTTGTGGAF. Here the CDR3 DNA reads TGTGCCAGTAGTACCACCGGGACAGGGGGCGCCTTC.

The V and J genes are TRBV10-3 and TRBJ1-5, with D possibly being TRBD1 (5 bases). Germline CDR1 ENHRY, CDR2 SYGVKD. The germline V and J ends were trimmed by 1 base and 3 bases, with 13 bases remaining between them. This CDR3 is 16 amino acids long. For the CDR3, the DNA is TGTGCCATCAGTGAGTTCTATGGGGGTACCAATCAGCCCCAGCATTTT. Protein: CAISEFYGGTNQPQHF.

The gene calls are TRBV5-1 and TRBJ2-2; tentatively, D is TRBD1 (6 bases). Trimming removed 4 bases from V and 7 bases from J, with 23 bases in between. Looked up from germline, CDR1 is SGHRS and CDR2 is YFSETQ. The CDR3 runs to 17 residues. Here the CDR3 reads CASSPVFLAGVIGELFF. The CDR3 nucleotides read TGCGCCAGCAGCCCAGTTTTTTTAGCAGGGGTCATCGGGGAGCTGTTTTTT.

A remark on this clone: The sample has other DNA sequences that encode this CDR3 too. The rearrangement uses TRBV18 and TRBJ2-2; D is undetermined. The CDR3 length is 14 residues. CDR1 and CDR2 from the germline V gene are KGHSH and LQKENI. Trimming removed 0 bases at V and 5 bases at J, with 7 bases between. The CDR3 DNA reads as TGTGCCAGCTCACCACCTACAAGGACCGGGGAGCTGTTTTTT. Translated: CASSPPTRTGELFF.